This TCR beta chain appears in the sequencing data of a study of cytomegalovirus exposure and HLA in healthy donors. Primers for the PCR totalled 60 Vbeta and 13 Jbeta. The data were produced by immunoSEQ multiplex PCR, yet TCRdb's version contains in-frame clones alone and is incomplete. The data hold fewer than 200,000 clones, with about 71% observed a single time. CDR3 length: 15 residues. Trimming pared 3 bases from V and 4 bases from J, leaving 16 bases between. The V gene's germline CDR1 is LGHNA and CDR2 YSLEER. The source is a man in his fifties or sixties in good health and CMV-seronegative. The chain couples TRBV4-3 to TRBJ2-7; D call uncertain. The sample consisted of PBMCs. The CDR3 DNA reads TGCGCCAGCAGCCATCCGACTCCGAGCTTTTACGAGCAGTACTTC. Translation: CASSHPTPSFYEQYF.